This T cell receptor beta chain was sequenced during a study of human T cells and chemical hapten exposure. The time point here: patch test 2, 6 weeks after DPC sensitization. Regarding treatment: therapeutic diphenylcyclopropenone sensitization with weekly scalp DPC. This clonotype was recorded at least ten times. MiXCR, run by TCRdb on the RACE reads, gives a single entry per CDR3 protein. The repertoire includes about 350,000 distinct CDR3 sequences, roughly 6% of them detected once, and about 5.4% sits in the top ten. The CDR3 is 15 residues long. The V gene lost 6 bases and the J gene lost 4 bases, with 16 bases spanning the gap.

The TCR was taken from a woman aged 18-29 years with alopecia areata. Some clones in this sample may be carry-over from other donors' samples. This chain joins TRBV12-3 or TRBV12-4 and TRBJ1-5, with D possibly being TRBD1 (5 bases). The sample consisted of whole blood, taken in connection with sensitization to the hapten diphenylcyclopropenone (DPC). The CDR3 loop reads CASRPNRGLNQPQHF. The CDR3 nucleotides are TGTGCCAGCAGGCCAAATCGGGGGTTGAATCAGCCCCAGCATTTT.